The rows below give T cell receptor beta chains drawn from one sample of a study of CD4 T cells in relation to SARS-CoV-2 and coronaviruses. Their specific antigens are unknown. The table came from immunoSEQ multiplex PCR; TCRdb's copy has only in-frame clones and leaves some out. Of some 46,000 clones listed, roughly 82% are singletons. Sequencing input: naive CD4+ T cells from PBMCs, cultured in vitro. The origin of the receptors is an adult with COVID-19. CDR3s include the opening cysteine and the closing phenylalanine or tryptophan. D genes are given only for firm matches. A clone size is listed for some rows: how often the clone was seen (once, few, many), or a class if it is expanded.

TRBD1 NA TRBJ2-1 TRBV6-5 TGTGCCAGCAGTTACCCGACAGGGGGCAATGAGCAGTTCTTC CASSYPTGGNEQFF
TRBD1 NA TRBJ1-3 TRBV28 TGTGCCAGCAGACCCCAGGGGGGTGTCGGAAACACCATATATTTT CASRPQGGVGNTIYF
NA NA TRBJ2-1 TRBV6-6 TGTGCCAGCACCAACTCCTACAATGAGCAGTTCTTC CASTNSYNEQFF
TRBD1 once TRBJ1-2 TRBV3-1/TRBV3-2 TGTGCCAGCAGCCCCAGGGGGCAAGACTATGGCTACACCTTC CASSPRGQDYGYTF
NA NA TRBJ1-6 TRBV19 TGTGCCACAGGGACTGAAGGGTCACCCCTCCACTTT CATGTEGSPLHF
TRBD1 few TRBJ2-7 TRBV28 TGTGCCAGCAGTCCCACAGGGGGCGAGCAGTACTTC CASSPTGGEQYF
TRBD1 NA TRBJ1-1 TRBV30 TGTGCCTGGAGTCCCTTCACAGGGGGCGGTCCAATGAACACTGAAGCTTTCTTT CAWSPFTGGGPMNTEAFF
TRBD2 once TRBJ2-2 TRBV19 TGTGCCAGTAGAAGTAGCGGGAGGAGGCTTTCCCCCACCGGGGAGCTGTTTTTT CASRSSGRRLSPTGELFF
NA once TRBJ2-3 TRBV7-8 TGTGCCAGCAGCTTAGTGTTTAGCGGTAGCACAGATACGCAGTATTTT CASSLVFSGSTDTQYF
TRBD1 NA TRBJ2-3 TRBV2 TGTGCCAGCAGTGCGGGGACAGGCAACACAGATACGCAGTATTTT CASSAGTGNTDTQYF
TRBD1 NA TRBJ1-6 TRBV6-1 TGTGCCAGCAGTGAATCGACAGGGGCTGTGACACCCCTCCACTTT CASSESTGAVTPLHF
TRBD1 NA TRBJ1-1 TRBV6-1 TGTGCCAGCAGTGAAGTGACAGGGGATGGCACTGAAGCTTTCTTT CASSEVTGDGTEAFF
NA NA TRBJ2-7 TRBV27 TGTGCCAGCAGTTTCGGGGACGGCCGTGGAGAGCAGTACTTC CASSFGDGRGEQYF
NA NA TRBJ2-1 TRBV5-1 TGCGCCAGCAGCTTGAGGGGCCCCAATGAGCAGTTCTTC CASSLRGPNEQFF
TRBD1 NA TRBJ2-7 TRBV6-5 TGTGCCAGCAGTTACTCTCGGACAGGGGGACTCTACGAGCAGTACTTC CASSYSRTGGLYEQYF
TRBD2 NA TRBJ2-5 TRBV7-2 TGTGCCAGCAGCTTCGAGACTAGCGGGAGTGGGGAGACCCAGTACTTC CASSFETSGSGETQYF
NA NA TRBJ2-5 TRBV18 TGTGCCAGCTCACCCGACGGGAGGACCCAGTACTTC CASSPDGRTQYF
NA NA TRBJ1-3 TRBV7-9 TGTGCCAGCAGGTCAGGGAGCTCTGGAAACACCATATATTTT CASRSGSSGNTIYF
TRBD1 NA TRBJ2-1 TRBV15 TGTGCCACCAGCAGTGACAGGGGGCGCTACAATGAGCAGTTCTTC CATSSDRGRYNEQFF
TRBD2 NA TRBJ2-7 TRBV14 TGTGCCAGCAGCCGACTGACGGGAGGGTTGGGGGAGCAGTACTTC CASSRLTGGLGEQYF